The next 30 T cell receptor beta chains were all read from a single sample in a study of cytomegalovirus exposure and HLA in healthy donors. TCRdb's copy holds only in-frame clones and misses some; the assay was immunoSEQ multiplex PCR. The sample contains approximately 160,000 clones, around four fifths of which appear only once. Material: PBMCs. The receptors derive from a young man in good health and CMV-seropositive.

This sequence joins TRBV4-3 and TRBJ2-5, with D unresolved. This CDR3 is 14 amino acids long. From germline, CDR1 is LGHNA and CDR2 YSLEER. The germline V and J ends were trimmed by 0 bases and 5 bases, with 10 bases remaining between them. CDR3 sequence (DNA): TGCGCCAGCAGCCAAGAAGTGAGTCGGGAGACCCAGTACTTC. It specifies CASSQEVSRETQYF.

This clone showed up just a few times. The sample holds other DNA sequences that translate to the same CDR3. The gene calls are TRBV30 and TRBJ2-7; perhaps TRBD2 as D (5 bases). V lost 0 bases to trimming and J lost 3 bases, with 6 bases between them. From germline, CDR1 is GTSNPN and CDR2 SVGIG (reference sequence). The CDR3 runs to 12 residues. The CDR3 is CAWSVRDYEQYF. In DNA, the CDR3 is TGTGCCTGGAGTGTGAGGGACTACGAGCAGTACTTC.

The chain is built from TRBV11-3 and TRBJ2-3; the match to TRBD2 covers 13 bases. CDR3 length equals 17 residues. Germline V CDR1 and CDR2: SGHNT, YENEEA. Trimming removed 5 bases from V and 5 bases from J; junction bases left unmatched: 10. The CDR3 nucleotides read TGTGCCAGCAGCCGCGGACTAGCGGGGGCTGGGGGAGATACGCAGTATTTT. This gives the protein CASSRGLAGAGGDTQYF. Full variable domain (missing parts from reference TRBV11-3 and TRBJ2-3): EAGVVQSPRYKIIEKKQPVAFWCNPISGHNTLYWYLQNLGQGPELLIRYENEEAVDDSQLPKDRFSAERLKGVDSTLKIQPAELGDSAVYLCASSRGLAGAGGDTQYFGPGTRLTVL.

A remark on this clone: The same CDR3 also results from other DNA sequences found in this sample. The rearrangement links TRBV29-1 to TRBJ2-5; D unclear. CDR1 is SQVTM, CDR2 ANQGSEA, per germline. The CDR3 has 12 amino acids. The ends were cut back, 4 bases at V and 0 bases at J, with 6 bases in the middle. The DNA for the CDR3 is TGCAGCGTTGGGCAGTACCAAGAGACCCAGTACTTC. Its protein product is CSVGQYQETQYF.

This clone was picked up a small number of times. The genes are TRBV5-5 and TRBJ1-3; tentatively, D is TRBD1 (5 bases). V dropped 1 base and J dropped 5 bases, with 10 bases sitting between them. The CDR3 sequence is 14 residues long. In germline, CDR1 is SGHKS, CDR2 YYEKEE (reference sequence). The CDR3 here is CASSLRQGRNTIYF. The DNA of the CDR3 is TGTGCCAGCAGCTTGAGGCAGGGAAGAAACACCATATATTTT.

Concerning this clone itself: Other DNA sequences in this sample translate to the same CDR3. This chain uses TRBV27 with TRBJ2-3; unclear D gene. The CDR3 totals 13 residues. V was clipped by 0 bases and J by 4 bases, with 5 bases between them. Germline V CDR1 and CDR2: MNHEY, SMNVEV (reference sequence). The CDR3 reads CASSLSRPDTQYF. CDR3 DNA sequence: TGTGCCAGCAGTTTATCCAGGCCAGATACGCAGTATTTT.

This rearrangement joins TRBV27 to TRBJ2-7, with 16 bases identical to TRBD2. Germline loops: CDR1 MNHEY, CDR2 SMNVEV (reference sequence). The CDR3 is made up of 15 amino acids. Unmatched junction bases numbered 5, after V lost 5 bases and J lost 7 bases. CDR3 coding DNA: TGTGCCAGCAGTCCGGGACTAGCGGGGGGGCTTGAGCAGTACTTC. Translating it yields CASSPGLAGGLEQYF.

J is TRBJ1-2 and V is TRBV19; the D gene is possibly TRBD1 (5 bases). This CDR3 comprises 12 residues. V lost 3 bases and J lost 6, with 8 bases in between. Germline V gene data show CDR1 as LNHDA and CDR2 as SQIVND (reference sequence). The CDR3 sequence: CASSISGDGYTF. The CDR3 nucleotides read TGTGCCAGTAGTATCTCGGGGGATGGCTACACCTTC. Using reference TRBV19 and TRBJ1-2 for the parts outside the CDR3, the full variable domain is DGGITQSPKYLFRKEGQNVTLSCEQNLNHDAMYWYRQDPGQGLRLIYYSQIVNDFQKGDIAEGYSVSREKKESFPLTVTSAQKNPTAFYLCASSISGDGYTFGSGTRLTVV.

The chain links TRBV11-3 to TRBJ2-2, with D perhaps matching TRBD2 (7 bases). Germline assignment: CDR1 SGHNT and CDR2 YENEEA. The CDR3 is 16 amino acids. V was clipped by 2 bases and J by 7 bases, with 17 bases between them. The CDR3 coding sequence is TGTGCCAGCAGCTTACGTAGGGGGGGCAGCCGCGGGGAGCTGTTTTTT. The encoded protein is CASSLRRGGSRGELFF.

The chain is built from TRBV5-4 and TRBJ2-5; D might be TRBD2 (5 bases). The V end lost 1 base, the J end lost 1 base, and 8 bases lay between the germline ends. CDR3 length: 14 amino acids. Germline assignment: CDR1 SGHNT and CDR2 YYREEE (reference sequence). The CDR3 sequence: CASSLRGFQETQYF. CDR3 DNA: TGTGCCAGCAGCTTGCGGGGATTCCAAGAGACCCAGTACTTC.

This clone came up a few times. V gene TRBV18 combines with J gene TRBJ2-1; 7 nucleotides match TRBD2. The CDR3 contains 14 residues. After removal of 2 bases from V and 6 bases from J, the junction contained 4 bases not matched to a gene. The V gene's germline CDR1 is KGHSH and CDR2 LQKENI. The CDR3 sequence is CASSPSGAINEQFF. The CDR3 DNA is TGTGCCAGCTCACCAAGCGGGGCCATCAATGAGCAGTTCTTC.

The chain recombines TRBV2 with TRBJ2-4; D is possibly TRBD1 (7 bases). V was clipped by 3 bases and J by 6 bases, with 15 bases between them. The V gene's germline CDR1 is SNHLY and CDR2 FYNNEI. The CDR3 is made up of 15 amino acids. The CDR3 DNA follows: TGTGCCAGCAGTGACTTTAGACAGGGAGGAAACATTCAGTACTTC. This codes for CASSDFRQGGNIQYF. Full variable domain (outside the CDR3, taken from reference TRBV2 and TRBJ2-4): EPEVTQTPSHQVTQMGQEVILRCVPISNHLYFYWYRQILGQKVEFLVSFYNNEISEKSEIFDDQFSVERPDGSNFTLKIRSTKLEDSAMYFCASSDFRQGGNIQYFGAGTRLSVL.

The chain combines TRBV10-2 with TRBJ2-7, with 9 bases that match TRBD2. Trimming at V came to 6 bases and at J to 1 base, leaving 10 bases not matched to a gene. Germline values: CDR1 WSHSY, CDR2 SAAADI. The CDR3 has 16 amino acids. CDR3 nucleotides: TGCGCCAGCAGGAACTTCGCGGGGGGGGGATCCTACGAGCAGTACTTC. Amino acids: CASRNFAGGGSYEQYF.

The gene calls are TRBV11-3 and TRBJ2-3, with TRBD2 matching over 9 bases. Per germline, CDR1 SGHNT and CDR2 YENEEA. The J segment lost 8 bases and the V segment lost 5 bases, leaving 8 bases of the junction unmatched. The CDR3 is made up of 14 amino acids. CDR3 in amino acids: CASSELAGSGTQYF. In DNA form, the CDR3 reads TGTGCCAGCAGCGAGCTAGCGGGGTCCGGTACGCAGTATTTT. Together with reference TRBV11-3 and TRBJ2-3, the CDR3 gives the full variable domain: EAGVVQSPRYKIIEKKQPVAFWCNPISGHNTLYWYLQNLGQGPELLIRYENEEAVDDSQLPKDRFSAERLKGVDSTLKIQPAELGDSAVYLCASSELAGSGTQYFGPGTRLTVL.

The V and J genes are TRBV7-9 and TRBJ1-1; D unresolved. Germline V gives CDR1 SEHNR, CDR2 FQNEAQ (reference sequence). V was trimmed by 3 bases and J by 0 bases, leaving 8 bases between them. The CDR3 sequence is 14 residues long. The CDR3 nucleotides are TGTGCCAGCAGCTTGAACGGAGTGAACACTGAAGCTTTCTTT. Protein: CASSLNGVNTEAFF.

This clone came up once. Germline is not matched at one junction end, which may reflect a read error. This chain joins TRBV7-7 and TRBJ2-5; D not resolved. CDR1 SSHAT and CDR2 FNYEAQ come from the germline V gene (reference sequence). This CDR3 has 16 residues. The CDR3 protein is CASSLESGLGGETQYF. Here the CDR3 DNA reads TGTGCTAGCAGCTTAGAGTCCGGTTTAGGCGGAGAGACCCAGTACTTC.

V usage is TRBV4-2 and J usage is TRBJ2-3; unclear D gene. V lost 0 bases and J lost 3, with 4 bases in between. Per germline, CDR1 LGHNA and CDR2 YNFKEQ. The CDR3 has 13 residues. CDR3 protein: CASSQDRTDTQYF. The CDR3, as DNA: TGTGCCAGCAGCCAAGACCGGACAGATACGCAGTATTTT.

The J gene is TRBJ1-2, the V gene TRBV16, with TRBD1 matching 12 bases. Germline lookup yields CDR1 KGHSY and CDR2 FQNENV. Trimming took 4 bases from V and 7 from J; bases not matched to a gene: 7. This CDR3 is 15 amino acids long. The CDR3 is CASSLPGQGAVGYTF. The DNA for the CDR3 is TGTGCCAGCAGCCTGCCGGGACAGGGGGCGGTTGGCTACACCTTC.

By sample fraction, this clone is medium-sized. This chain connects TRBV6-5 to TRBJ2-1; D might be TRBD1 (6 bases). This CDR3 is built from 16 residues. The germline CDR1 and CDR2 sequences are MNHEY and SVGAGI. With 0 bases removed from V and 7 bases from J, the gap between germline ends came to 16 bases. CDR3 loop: CASSYSKGVFKNEQFF. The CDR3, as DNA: TGTGCCAGCAGTTACTCGAAGGGGGTATTTAAAAATGAGCAGTTCTTC.

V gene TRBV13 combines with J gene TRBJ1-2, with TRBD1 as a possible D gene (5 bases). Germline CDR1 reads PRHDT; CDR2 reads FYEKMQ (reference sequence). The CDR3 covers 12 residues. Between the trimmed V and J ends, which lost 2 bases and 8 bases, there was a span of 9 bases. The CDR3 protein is CASSLKGFGYTF. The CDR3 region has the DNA TGTGCCAGCAGCTTAAAGGGGTTCGGCTACACCTTC.

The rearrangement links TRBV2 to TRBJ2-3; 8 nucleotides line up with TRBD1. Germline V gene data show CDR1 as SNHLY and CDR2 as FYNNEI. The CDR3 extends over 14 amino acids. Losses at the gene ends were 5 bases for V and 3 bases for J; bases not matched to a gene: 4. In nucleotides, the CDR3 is TGTGCCAGCAGTCCGACAGGGGTGACAGATACGCAGTATTTT. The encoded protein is CASSPTGVTDTQYF.

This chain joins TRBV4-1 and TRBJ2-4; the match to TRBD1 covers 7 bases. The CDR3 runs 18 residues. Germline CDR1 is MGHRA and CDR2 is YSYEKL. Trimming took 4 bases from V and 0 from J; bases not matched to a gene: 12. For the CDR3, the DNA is TGCGCCAGCAGCCCCTACACCCGGGACAGAGTAGCCAAAAACATTCAGTACTTC. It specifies CASSPYTRDRVAKNIQYF.

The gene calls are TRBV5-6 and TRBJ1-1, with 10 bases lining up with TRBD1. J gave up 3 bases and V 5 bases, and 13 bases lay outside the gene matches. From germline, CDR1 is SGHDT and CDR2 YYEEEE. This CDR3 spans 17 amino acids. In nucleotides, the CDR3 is TGTGCCAGCAGGTTAGGTGGACAGGGGGAGTTGTACACTGAAGCTTTCTTT. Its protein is CASRLGGQGELYTEAFF.

In DNA, the CDR3 is TGTGCCAGCAGCCCGACAGTGAACACTGAAGCTTTCTTT. Translating it yields CASSPTVNTEAFF. V and J are TRBV11-3 and TRBJ1-1; D perhaps matches TRBD1 (5 bases). CDR1 and CDR2 from the germline V gene are SGHNT and YENEEA. The V end lost 5 bases, the J end lost 0 bases, and 7 bases lay between the germline ends. The CDR3 spans 13 residues.

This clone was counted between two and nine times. CDR3: CASSQESTTEAFF. The CDR3 bases are TGTGCCAGCAGCCAAGAGTCTACCACTGAAGCTTTCTTT. V is TRBV14 and J is TRBJ1-1; D ambiguous. Trimming took 0 bases from V and 4 from J, leaving 6 bases between them. In germline, CDR1 is SGHDN, CDR2 FVKESK. This CDR3 spans 13 amino acids.

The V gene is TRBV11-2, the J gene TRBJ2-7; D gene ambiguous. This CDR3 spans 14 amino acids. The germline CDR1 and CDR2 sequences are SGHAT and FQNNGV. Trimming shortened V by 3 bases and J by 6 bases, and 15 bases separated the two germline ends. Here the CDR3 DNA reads TGTGCCAGCAGCTTTCTGGCCGGGTCCCTCGAGCAGTACTTC. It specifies CASSFLAGSLEQYF.

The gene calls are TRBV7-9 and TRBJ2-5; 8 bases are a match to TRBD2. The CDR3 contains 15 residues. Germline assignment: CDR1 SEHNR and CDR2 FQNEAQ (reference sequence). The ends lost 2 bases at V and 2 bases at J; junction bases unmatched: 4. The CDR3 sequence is CASSLTGGDQETQYF. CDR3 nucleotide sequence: TGTGCCAGCAGCTTAACGGGGGGGGATCAAGAGACCCAGTACTTC.

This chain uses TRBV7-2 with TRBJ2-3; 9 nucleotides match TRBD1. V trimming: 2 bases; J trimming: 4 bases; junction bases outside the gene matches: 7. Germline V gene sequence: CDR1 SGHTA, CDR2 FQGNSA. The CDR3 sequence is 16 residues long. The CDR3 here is CASSLMLGQGADTQYF. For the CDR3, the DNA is TGTGCCAGCAGCTTAATGCTGGGACAGGGCGCAGATACGCAGTATTTT. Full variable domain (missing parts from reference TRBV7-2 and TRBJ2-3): GAGVSQSPSNKVTEKGKDVELRCDPISGHTALYWYRQSLGQGLEFLIYFQGNSAPDKSGLPSDRFSAERTGGSVSTLTIQRTQQEDSAVYLCASSLMLGQGADTQYFGPGTRLTVL.

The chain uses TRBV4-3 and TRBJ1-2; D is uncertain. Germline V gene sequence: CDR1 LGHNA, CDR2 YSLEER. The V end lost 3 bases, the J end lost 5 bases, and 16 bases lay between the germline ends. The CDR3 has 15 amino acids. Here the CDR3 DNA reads TGCGCCAGCAGCCAGATGGACGCTGCGGGGTATGGCTACACCTTC. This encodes CASSQMDAAGYGYTF.

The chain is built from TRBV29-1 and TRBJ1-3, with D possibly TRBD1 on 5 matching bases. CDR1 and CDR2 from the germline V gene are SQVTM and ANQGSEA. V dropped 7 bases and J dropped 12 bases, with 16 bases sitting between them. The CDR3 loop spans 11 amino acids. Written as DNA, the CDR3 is TGCAGCGCCCCCCAGGGTCCACACATATATTTT. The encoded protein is CSAPQGPHIYF.